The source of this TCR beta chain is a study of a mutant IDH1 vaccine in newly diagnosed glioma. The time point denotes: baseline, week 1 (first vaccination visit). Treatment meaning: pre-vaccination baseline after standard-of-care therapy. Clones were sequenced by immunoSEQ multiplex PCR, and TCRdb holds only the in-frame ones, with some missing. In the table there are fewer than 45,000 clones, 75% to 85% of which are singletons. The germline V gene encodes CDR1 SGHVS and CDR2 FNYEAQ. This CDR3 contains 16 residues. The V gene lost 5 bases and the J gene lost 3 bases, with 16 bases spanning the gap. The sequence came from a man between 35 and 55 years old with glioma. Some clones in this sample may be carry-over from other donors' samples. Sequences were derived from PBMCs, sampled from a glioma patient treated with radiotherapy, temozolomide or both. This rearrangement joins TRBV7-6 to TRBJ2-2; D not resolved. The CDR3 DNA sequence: TGTGCCAGCAGCCGAAACCCGGACCTACACACCGGGGAGCTGTTTTTT. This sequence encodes CASSRNPDLHTGELFF.